This is a list of T cell receptor beta chains from one sample in a study of blood T cell repertoires in COVID-19. Measured with immunoSEQ multiplex PCR; TCRdb has only the in-frame clones, and not every one. The profile shows 210,000 or so clones, about 84% of them singletons. Sample: PBMCs or T cells enriched from blood (not recorded which). The receptor source for this set is a man between 25 and 39 years old with acute COVID-19. Each CDR3 is given with its conserved first and last residue. Fields, in order: J gene, V gene, clone size, D gene, CDR3 protein, CDR3 DNA. A D gene is named only where the DNA matches it firmly. Size values are once, few and many counts, or a class for expanded clones, and some rows have none.

j_call: TRBJ1-1; v_call: TRBV28; clone_size: .; d_call: .; cdr3_aa: CASIGHMNTEAFF; cdr3_nt: TGTGCCAGTATTGGGCACATGAACACTGAAGCTTTCTTT
j_call: TRBJ2-7; v_call: TRBV27; clone_size: .; d_call: TRBD2; cdr3_aa: CASSSLETSVSYEQYF; cdr3_nt: TGTGCCAGCAGTTCGCTAGAGACTAGCGTATCCTACGAGCAGTACTTC
j_call: TRBJ2-7; v_call: TRBV6-5; clone_size: .; d_call: .; cdr3_aa: CASSNLQVEQYF; cdr3_nt: TGTGCCAGCAGTAACCTACAGGTTGAGCAGTACTTC
j_call: TRBJ2-5; v_call: TRBV15; clone_size: many; d_call: .; cdr3_aa: CATSRSRGGTQETQYF; cdr3_nt: TGTGCCACCAGCAGATCGCGGGGCGGGACTCAAGAGACCCAGTACTTC
j_call: TRBJ2-5; v_call: TRBV30; clone_size: .; d_call: .; cdr3_aa: CAWNRDFWETQYF; cdr3_nt: TGTGCCTGGAACAGGGATTTTTGGGAGACCCAGTACTTC
j_call: TRBJ1-5; v_call: TRBV7-2; clone_size: .; d_call: .; cdr3_aa: CASSLLARVDQPQHF; cdr3_nt: TGTGCCAGCAGCTTACTCGCCAGGGTCGATCAGCCCCAGCATTTT
j_call: TRBJ1-2; v_call: TRBV13; clone_size: .; d_call: .; cdr3_aa: CASSTRTANYGYTF; cdr3_nt: TGTGCCAGCAGCACGAGGACAGCTAACTATGGCTACACCTTC
j_call: TRBJ1-3; v_call: TRBV10-2; clone_size: .; d_call: .; cdr3_aa: CASAGTADSGNTIYF; cdr3_nt: TGCGCCAGCGCAGGGACTGCCGACTCTGGAAACACCATATATTTT
j_call: TRBJ1-4; v_call: TRBV25-1; clone_size: .; d_call: TRBD1; cdr3_aa: CASREQGVYEKLFF; cdr3_nt: TGTGCCAGCAGAGAACAGGGGGTTTATGAAAAACTGTTTTTT
j_call: TRBJ2-7; v_call: TRBV5-1; clone_size: .; d_call: TRBD1; cdr3_aa: CASRMTGTGEQYF; cdr3_nt: TGCGCCAGCAGAATGACAGGGACCGGCGAGCAGTACTTC
j_call: TRBJ2-7; v_call: TRBV21-1; clone_size: .; d_call: .; cdr3_aa: CASSPGGTGFSYEQYF; cdr3_nt: TGTGCCAGCAGCCCAGGTGGGACAGGGTTCTCCTACGAGCAGTACTTC
j_call: TRBJ2-5; v_call: TRBV5-5; clone_size: .; d_call: .; cdr3_aa: CASLGRGKETQYF; cdr3_nt: TGTGCCAGCCTGGGGCGGGGTAAAGAGACCCAGTACTTC
j_call: TRBJ1-2; v_call: TRBV2; clone_size: few; d_call: TRBD1; cdr3_aa: CASTENRGLFNYGYTF; cdr3_nt: TGTGCCAGCACGGAGAACAGGGGGCTATTCAACTATGGCTACACCTTC
j_call: TRBJ2-2; v_call: TRBV4-1; clone_size: .; d_call: .; cdr3_aa: CASSRGTLTGELFF; cdr3_nt: TGCGCCAGCAGCCGGGGGACACTCACCGGGGAGCTGTTTTTT
j_call: TRBJ1-4; v_call: TRBV4-1; clone_size: once; d_call: .; cdr3_aa: CASSQDGGELQKLFF; cdr3_nt: TGCGCCAGCAGCCAAGATGGGGGCGAGTTGCAAAAACTGTTTTTT
j_call: TRBJ1-3; v_call: TRBV5-4; clone_size: .; d_call: .; cdr3_aa: CASSLDRAGNTIYF; cdr3_nt: TGTGCCAGCAGCTTGGACAGGGCGGGAAACACCATATATTTT